This paragraph reports one TCR beta chain. No antigen is known for it. Use of 60 Vbeta and 13 Jbeta primers characterized the PCR. Repertoires were generated with immunoSEQ multiplex PCR, while TCRdb's copy carries only in-frame clones and drops some. The table lists some 150,000 clones, approximately 86% of them singletons. These data belong to a study of cytomegalovirus exposure and HLA in healthy donors. Overall study context: Earlier, about 179 million T cells were analyzed, and some 120 million unique TCR beta sequences were found among them.

Study-wide results and limits: On later analysis, the bulk of CMV-associated TCR beta chains appeared to be HLA-restricted. Among TCR beta chains, those listed as cytomegalovirus-associated numbered over 150. Per published accounts, TCR beta sequences correctly predicted the HLA-A and HLA-B alleles of most subjects.

The sequenced material came from PBMCs. This TCR derives from a woman aged 45 to 65 in good health and CMV-seropositive.

CDR3 DNA sequence: TGTGCTAGTGGTTTGGACCATGAACGGCAGCCCCAGCATTTT. Amino acid sequence: CASGLDHERQPQHF. This chain uses TRBV12-5 with TRBJ1-5; D remains ambiguous. The V end was cut by 1 base, the J end by 7 bases, with 11 bases between. The CDR3 length is 14 residues. Germline CDR1 and CDR2: LGHNT and FRNRAP.